What follows are 19 T cell receptor beta chains derived from one specimen sequenced in a study of cytomegalovirus exposure and HLA in healthy donors. The study ran its PCR with 60 Vbeta and 13 Jbeta primers. Assay: immunoSEQ multiplex PCR; the TCRdb copy retains only in-frame clones and omits some. Counted here are about 170,000 clones, over 80% occurring once; the ten biggest clones make up more than 1%. The sequenced material came from PBMCs. These receptors originate from a boy aged 2-9 years in good health and CMV-seronegative.

V is TRBV9 and J is TRBJ2-3, with D perhaps matching TRBD2 (5 bases). CDR1 SGDLS and CDR2 YYNGEE come from the germline V gene. V was clipped by 2 bases and J by 2 bases, with 9 bases between them. The CDR3 sequence is 14 residues long. The CDR3, as DNA: TGTGCCAGCAGCGTCCGGGGAGACACAGATACGCAGTATTTT. This gives the protein CASSVRGDTDTQYF.

V and J are TRBV28 and TRBJ2-7; possibly TRBD1 for D (6 bases). Germline V gene sequence: CDR1 MDHEN, CDR2 SYDVKM. V dropped 5 bases and J dropped 6 bases, with 8 bases sitting between them. The CDR3 extends over 11 amino acids. CDR3 residues: CASSLRGEQYF. The CDR3 region has the DNA TGTGCCAGCAGTCTCAGGGGCGAGCAGTACTTC.

The V gene is TRBV25-1, the J gene TRBJ1-1; TRBD1 matches 9 bases. The CDR3 is made up of 15 amino acids. V gave up 7 bases and J gave up 1 base; unmatched junction bases: 7. Germline V lookup: CDR1 MGHDK, CDR2 SYGVNS. CDR3 amino acids: CASNPSDRGNTEAFF. Written as DNA, the CDR3 is TGTGCCAGCAACCCTTCGGACAGGGGGAACACTGAAGCTTTCTTT.

This chain links TRBV19 with TRBJ1-3, with D perhaps matching TRBD1 (6 bases). The CDR3 spans 14 residues. Germline lookup yields CDR1 LNHDA and CDR2 SQIVND (reference sequence). V lost 5 bases and J 8 bases, leaving 16 bases between the germline ends. The CDR3 region is CASSLGRGAHTIYF. CDR3 nucleotides: TGTGCCAGTAGTTTGGGACGGGGGGCACACACCATATATTTT. Full variable domain (rest looked up from reference TRBV19 and TRBJ1-3): DGGITQSPKYLFRKEGQNVTLSCEQNLNHDAMYWYRQDPGQGLRLIYYSQIVNDFQKGDIAEGYSVSREKKESFPLTVTSAQKNPTAFYLCASSLGRGAHTIYFGEGSWLTVV.

The V and J genes are TRBV14 and TRBJ2-2; D possibly corresponds to TRBD2 (6 bases). The CDR3 sequence is 13 residues long. Germline values: CDR1 SGHDN, CDR2 FVKESK. V gave up 6 bases and J gave up 7 bases, with 12 bases separating them. CDR3 residues: CASSSGVIGELFF. The CDR3 region has the DNA TGTGCCAGCAGTTCGGGGGTGATCGGGGAGCTGTTTTTT.

The J gene is TRBJ1-2, the V gene TRBV5-1; TRBD1 matches at 7 bases. The CDR3 extends over 13 amino acids. The ends lost 4 bases at V and 8 bases at J; junction bases unmatched: 8. CDR1 is SGHRS and CDR2 is YFSETQ in the germline V gene. In DNA form, the CDR3 reads TGCGCCAGCAGCAGAGGGGGCGCATTCGGCTACACCTTC. This encodes CASSRGGAFGYTF.

This rearrangement joins TRBV6-5 to TRBJ1-2; maybe TRBD1 (5 bases). Trimming pared 2 bases from V and 0 bases from J, leaving 10 bases between. Germline V gene sequence: CDR1 MNHEY, CDR2 SVGAGI. This CDR3 spans 15 amino acids. CDR3 coding DNA: TGTGCCAGCAGTTACGACAGTAGAGCTAACTATGGCTACACCTTC. This encodes CASSYDSRANYGYTF.

The V gene is TRBV4-3, the J gene TRBJ2-1; 9 nucleotides align to TRBD2. The CDR3 has 17 residues. CDR1 is LGHNA, CDR2 YSLEER, per germline. The junction had 10 bases not matched to a gene; V was cut back by 0 bases and J by 7 bases. The CDR3: CASSQEPSGRLLNEQFF. The CDR3 DNA reads TGCGCCAGCAGCCAAGAGCCCAGCGGGAGGCTCCTAAATGAGCAGTTCTTC.

Only one count was recorded for this clone. V gene TRBV14 combines with J gene TRBJ1-1; 7 nucleotides match TRBD1. Germline V gene sequence: CDR1 SGHDN, CDR2 FVKESK. V shed 4 bases, J shed 2 bases, and the junction held 7 bases outside the gene matches. This CDR3 region has 15 residues. The CDR3, as DNA: TGTGCCAGCAGCCTAAAGGGGGCAGGAAACACTGAAGCTTTCTTT. This sequence encodes CASSLKGAGNTEAFF.

The chain has TRBV5-6 and TRBJ2-2; TRBD2 aligns across 12 bases. Germline CDR1 and CDR2: SGHDT and YYEEEE. This CDR3 is built from 19 residues. Trimming cost V 4 bases and J 6 bases; bases outside gene matches: 16. This CDR3 reads CASSLRTSGIFAAPGELFF. CDR3 DNA: TGTGCCAGCAGCCTTCGGACTAGCGGGATTTTCGCGGCGCCCGGGGAGCTGTTTTTT.

The V call is TRBV7-9, the J call TRBJ2-5; D remains unclear. The J call may be in error: the DNA end matches TRBJ2-7 better. The germline V gene has CDR1 SEHNR and CDR2 FQNEAQ (reference sequence). CDR3 size: 14 residues. CDR3 loop: CASSLSTKPYEQYF. CDR3 nucleotide sequence: TGTGCCAGCAGCTTATCCACGAAACCCTACGAGCAGTACTTC.

The chain joins TRBV7-2 to TRBJ2-5; D gene ambiguous. Germline V CDR1 and CDR2: SGHTA, FQGNSA. The V and J ends lost 2 bases and 5 bases respectively, with 9 bases between them. This CDR3 has 13 amino acids. DNA of the CDR3: TGTGCCAGCAGCTTATCCCGGTTGGAGACCCAGTACTTC. Protein: CASSLSRLETQYF.

CDR3 nucleotides: TGCAGCGTCGCTAACCCTATCTTTGGACAGGGGGTGGTCGGTGAAAAACTGTTTTTT. Translated, it gives CSVANPIFGQGVVGEKLFF. V and J are TRBV29-1 and TRBJ1-4; 10 nucleotides match TRBD1. The CDR3 runs to 19 residues. Germline values: CDR1 SQVTM, CDR2 ANQGSEA. J gave up 7 bases and V 6 bases, and 23 bases lay outside the gene matches.

CDR3 bases: TGCGCCAGCAGCCCCTCTGTCGCGGGAGTGGGGGAGCAGTACTTC. Translating gives CASSPSVAGVGEQYF. The rearrangement links TRBV5-1 to TRBJ2-7, with 7 nucleotides matching TRBD2. The CDR3 has 15 residues. V dropped 4 bases and J dropped 7; count of bases not matched to a gene: 14. Germline V gene lookup returns CDR1 SGHRS and CDR2 YFSETQ.

This chain connects TRBV12-5 to TRBJ2-3, with TRBD2 matching over 11 bases. V was clipped by 1 base and J by 0 bases; unmatched bases: 12. The CDR3 has 20 amino acids. From germline, CDR1 is LGHNT and CDR2 FRNRAP. CDR3 in DNA: TGTGCTAGTGGTTTGGCTACCCTAGCGGGGGGCCCAGCTAGCACAGATACGCAGTATTTT. This encodes CASGLATLAGGPASTDTQYF.

This chain joins TRBV7-2 and TRBJ2-2; 12 bases fit TRBD2. Germline-derived CDR1 and CDR2 are SGHTA and FQGNSA. CDR3 size: 15 residues. Unmatched junction bases numbered 1, after V lost 2 bases and J lost 6 bases. CDR3 loop: CASSLLAGGPGELFF. As DNA, the CDR3 is TGTGCCAGCAGCTTACTAGCGGGAGGGCCCGGGGAGCTGTTTTTT.

V is TRBV27 and J is TRBJ1-1; D is undetermined. The germline gives CDR1 MNHEY, CDR2 SMNVEV (reference sequence). With 6 bases removed from V and 5 bases from J, the gap between germline ends came to 16 bases. The CDR3 runs 14 residues. CDR3 sequence (DNA): TGTGCCAGCAGCCCCGGGAGAGGTTATACTGAAGCTTTCTTT. Amino acid sequence: CASSPGRGYTEAFF.

The chain is built from TRBV7-9 and TRBJ1-2; TRBD1 aligns across 8 bases. Germline CDR1 reads SEHNR; CDR2 reads FQNEAQ (reference sequence). The CDR3 spans 13 residues. Trimming cost V 8 bases and J 7 bases; bases outside gene matches: 9. CDR3 in amino acids: CASGGTGGGGYTF. CDR3 nucleotides: TGTGCCAGCGGGGGCACAGGGGGGGGTGGCTACACCTTC.

The gene calls are TRBV5-4 and TRBJ2-1; D not certain. The CDR3 is 15 amino acids. V was shortened by 0 bases and J by 2 bases, with 9 bases between the two germline ends. The germline CDR1 and CDR2 sequences are SGHNT and YYREEE (reference sequence). CDR3: CASSLAPGTYNEQFF. DNA for the CDR3: TGTGCCAGCAGCTTGGCCCCGGGTACCTACAATGAGCAGTTCTTC.